Listed below are T cell receptor beta chains from one sample, sequenced in a study of cytomegalovirus exposure and HLA in healthy donors. Sequencing used immunoSEQ multiplex PCR; TCRdb keeps in-frame clones, though not all of them. The top ten clones hold about 2.5% of a sample with under 200,000 clones, 70% to 80% of them seen once. The sample comprised PBMCs. All receptors come from a woman aged 50 to 65 in good health and CMV-seronegative. The CDR3 runs from the conserved cysteine through the conserved F or W. D genes are given only for firm matches. Part of the rows lack a size; the others show once, few, many or a class for expanded clones.

V	J	D	size	DNA	CDR3
TRBV7-2	TRBJ1-5	TRBD1	NA	TGTGCCAGCAGCCAACGACAGGGAGTCAATCAGCCCCAGCATTTT	CASSQRQGVNQPQHF
TRBV15	TRBJ1-2	NA	NA	TGTGCCACCAGCAGACCCAGGGAAAGCTATGGCTACACCTTC	CATSRPRESYGYTF
TRBV4-3	TRBJ1-6	TRBD1	NA	TGCGCCAGCAGCCAAGATCGGACAGGGGGATATTCACCCCTCCACTTT	CASSQDRTGGYSPLHF
TRBV28	TRBJ1-5	NA	NA	TGTGCCAGCAGTTTGGGGGGGACGGGGTATAGCAATCAGCCCCAGCATTTT	CASSLGGTGYSNQPQHF
TRBV4-3	TRBJ2-2	NA	NA	TGCGCCAGCAGCCAAGAAGGGGGTTCGAACACCGGGGAGCTGTTTTTT	CASSQEGGSNTGELFF
TRBV7-9	TRBJ1-1	TRBD1	once	TGTTCCAGCAGCTCTACAGGGGGCACTGAAGCTTTCTTT	CSSSSTGGTEAFF
TRBV5-5	TRBJ1-4	NA	few	TGTGCCAGCAGCGAGGAATGGAATGAAAAACTGTTTTTT	CASSEEWNEKLFF
TRBV4-3	TRBJ1-1	NA	few	TGCGCCAGCAGCCAAGAGGGAGGGGGGGGCACTGAAGCTTTCTTT	CASSQEGGGGTEAFF
TRBV9	TRBJ1-2	TRBD1	once	TGTGCCAGCAGCGACCTGGGACAGGGGGCGTCTGGCTACACCTTC	CASSDLGQGASGYTF
TRBV6-1	TRBJ1-1	TRBD1	NA	TGTGCCAGCGGACAGGGGATACTTGAAGCTTTCTTT	CASGQGILEAFF
TRBV7-9	TRBJ2-7	TRBD2	NA	TGTGCCAGCAGCTTACCCAGCGGGAGCCTTGAGCAGTACTTC	CASSLPSGSLEQYF
TRBV28	TRBJ2-1	NA	NA	TGTGCCAGCAGTTTAATAGCCAGAACCTACAATGAGCAGTTCTTC	CASSLIARTYNEQFF
TRBV11-2	TRBJ2-1	NA	NA	TGTGCCACGGCCAGCGACACCCCCCGGGGGTCCTACAATGAGCAGTTCTTC	CATASDTPRGSYNEQFF
TRBV28	TRBJ2-7	NA	NA	TGTGCCAGCAGTTTTGGAGGGATAACCTACGAGCAGTACTTC	CASSFGGITYEQYF
TRBV4-1	TRBJ2-2	NA	few	TGCGCCAGCAGCCAAGCCCTAGCGTCCGCGAACACCGGGGAGCTGTTTTTT	CASSQALASANTGELFF
TRBV5-1	TRBJ2-5	TRBD2	NA	TGCGCCAGCAAACTTACTAGCGGGGTTCAAGAGACCCAGTACTTC	CASKLTSGVQETQYF
TRBV4-3	TRBJ2-7	TRBD2	NA	TGCGCCAGCAGCCAAGATGGGGGTGCGGGAGGAGCTCCGATCGAGGACGAGCAGTACTTC	CASSQDGGAGGAPIEDEQYF
TRBV9	TRBJ2-3	NA	few	TGTGCCAGCAGCACTACGCTCACAGATACGCAGTATTTT	CASSTTLTDTQYF
TRBV4-1	TRBJ2-7	NA	NA	TGCGCCAGCAGCCACTCTGCCCGTAGACAGTCCTACGAGCAGTACTTC	CASSHSARRQSYEQYF
TRBV7-2	TRBJ2-1	NA	NA	TGTGCCAGCAGCTTAGTGCCGACTACACCCTACAATGAGCAGTTCTTC	CASSLVPTTPYNEQFF
TRBV6-4	TRBJ2-2	NA	few	TGTGCCAGCAGTCGTTCTAGCGCGAACGGGGTCGGGGAGCTGTTTTTT	CASSRSSANGVGELFF
TRBV11-2	TRBJ2-4	TRBD2	NA	TGTGCCAGCAGCTTAGGGGGGCCCTTAGCGGGGGACAAAAACATTCAGTACTTC	CASSLGGPLAGDKNIQYF
TRBV5-1	TRBJ1-1	TRBD1	NA	TGCGCCAGCAGCTTGGTCCTACTCAGCGACAGGGGGAACACTGAAGCTTTCTTT	CASSLVLLSDRGNTEAFF
TRBV4-1	TRBJ2-1	TRBD2	NA	TGCGCCAGCAGCCAATTGCCCCAGCGGGAGGTTCTGGATGAGCAGTTCTTC	CASSQLPQREVLDEQFF
TRBV6-6	TRBJ2-5	NA	NA	TGTGCCAGCAGTCAGAGCGGGCGGGGAGAGACCCAGTACTTC	CASSQSGRGETQYF
TRBV6-5	TRBJ1-2	TRBD1	NA	TGTGCCAGCAGTTCAGGGGGCTATGGCTACACCTTC	CASSSGGYGYTF
TRBV2	TRBJ2-6	NA	NA	TGTGCCAGCAGTTTAAGGGGTAGCTCTGGGGCCAACGTCCTGACTTTC	CASSLRGSSGANVLTF
TRBV6-1	TRBJ1-5	NA	few	TGTGCCAGCAGCGCAGGGGCAGGTCAGCCCCAGCATTTT	CASSAGAGQPQHF
TRBV7-8	TRBJ2-7	NA	once	TGTGCCAGCAGGGCTAACAGGTTTACCTACGAGCAGTACTTC	CASRANRFTYEQYF
TRBV27	TRBJ1-5	TRBD1	NA	TGTGCCAGCAGGGGATCGGGACAGACCTTTGGGAGAGGCAATCAGCCCCAGCATTTT	CASRGSGQTFGRGNQPQHF
TRBV6-1	TRBJ2-3	NA	NA	TGTGCCAGCAGGACTCGGGGGGCGGTAGATACGCAGTATTTT	CASRTRGAVDTQYF
TRBV9	TRBJ1-2	NA	NA	TGTGCCAGCAGCGGACAGGAGAACTATGGCTACACCTTC	CASSGQENYGYTF
TRBV19	TRBJ1-6	TRBD1	NA	TGTGCCAGTAGTATAGGGGACAGCTCCTATAATTCACCCCTCCACTTT	CASSIGDSSYNSPLHF
TRBV28	TRBJ2-7	TRBD2	NA	TGTGCCAGCAGTTCCTCTCCGGGCGGGGGCTCCTACGAGCAGTACTTC	CASSSSPGGGSYEQYF
TRBV19	TRBJ2-3	NA	NA	TGTGCCAGTTCTCCTGGGGGCTCCCTCACAGATACGCAGTATTTT	CASSPGGSLTDTQYF
TRBV28	TRBJ1-1	NA	few	TGTGCCAGCAGCCCCTATTACACTGAAGCTTTCTTT	CASSPYYTEAFF
TRBV27	TRBJ1-1	NA	once	TGTGCCAGCAGTTTTGCGTTCGGGGGAGGTGGCACTGAAGCTTTCTTT	CASSFAFGGGGTEAFF
TRBV6-5	TRBJ1-1	TRBD1	NA	TGTGCCAGCAGCCGAGACAGGGGTCAGACTGAAGCTTTCTTT	CASSRDRGQTEAFF
TRBV18	TRBJ2-6	TRBD1	few	TGTGCCAGCTCACTAGCCGGGACAGGGTTCGCTGGGGCCAACGTCCTGACTTTC	CASSLAGTGFAGANVLTF
TRBV7-2	TRBJ1-2	TRBD1	NA	TGTGCCAGCAGCCAGGGACAGGAACGTAGCTACACCTTC	CASSQGQERSYTF
TRBV28	TRBJ2-5	TRBD2	NA	TGTGCCAGCGGGGCGGGGGTTAACCAAGAGACCCAGTACTTC	CASGAGVNQETQYF
TRBV7-2	TRBJ2-7	NA	NA	TGTGCCAGCAGCTTAGAGTACTCAACCTACGAGCAGTACTTC	CASSLEYSTYEQYF
TRBV4-2	TRBJ1-2	TRBD1	once	TGTGCCAGCAGCCAAGATGGGGACAGGGTTGGCTACACCTTC	CASSQDGDRVGYTF
TRBV28	TRBJ1-5	TRBD1	NA	TGTGCCAGCACGAACGATGGGACAGGGAATCAGCCCCAGCATTTT	CASTNDGTGNQPQHF
TRBV13	TRBJ2-1	TRBD2	NA	TGTGCCAGCAGCTCCCTCCCGGGACTAGCGAACAATGAGCAGTTCTTC	CASSSLPGLANNEQFF
TRBV6-5	TRBJ1-5	NA	NA	TGTGCCAGCAGCCGAACCACAGGGCCTCCTCAGCCCCAGCATTTT	CASSRTTGPPQPQHF
TRBV6-1	TRBJ2-3	NA	NA	TGTGCCAGCAGTCCCGAGGGCCCGCAGTATTTT	CASSPEGPQYF
TRBV5-1	TRBJ2-2	NA	NA	TGCGCCGGCAGCTGGACTACGAACACCGGGGAGCTGTTTTTT	CAGSWTTNTGELFF
TRBV28	TRBJ1-5	NA	once	TGTGCCAGCAGTGGCGAGACATTTAGCAATCAGCCCCAGCATTTT	CASSGETFSNQPQHF
TRBV7-2	TRBJ1-2	NA	once	TGTGCCAGCAGCGACCCGGGGTCTCCGGGCTACACCTTC	CASSDPGSPGYTF
TRBV19	TRBJ1-2	NA	few	TGTGCCAGTAGCCCCTGGACAGACTCTAACTATGGCTACACCTTC	CASSPWTDSNYGYTF
TRBV15	TRBJ2-2	TRBD1	NA	TGTGCCACCAGCGACCCACGAGGACAGGGTAATCGGGAGCTGTTTTTT	CATSDPRGQGNRELFF
TRBV30	TRBJ1-1	NA	NA	TGTGCCTGGAGTAGGAACGGGAGAACACTGGAAGCTTTCTTT	CAWSRNGRTLEAFF